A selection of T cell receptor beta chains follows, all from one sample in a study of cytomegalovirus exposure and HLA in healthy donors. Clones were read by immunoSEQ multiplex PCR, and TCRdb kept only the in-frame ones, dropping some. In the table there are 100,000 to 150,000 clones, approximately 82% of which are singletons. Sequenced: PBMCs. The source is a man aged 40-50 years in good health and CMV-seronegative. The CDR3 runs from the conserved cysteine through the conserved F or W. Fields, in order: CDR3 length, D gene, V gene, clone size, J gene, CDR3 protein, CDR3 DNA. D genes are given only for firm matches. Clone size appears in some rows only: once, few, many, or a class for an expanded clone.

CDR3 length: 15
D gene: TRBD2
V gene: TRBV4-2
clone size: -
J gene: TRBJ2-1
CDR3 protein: CASSQAQRGYNEQFF
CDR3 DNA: TGTGCCAGCAGCCAAGCCCAGCGGGGCTACAATGAGCAGTTCTTC

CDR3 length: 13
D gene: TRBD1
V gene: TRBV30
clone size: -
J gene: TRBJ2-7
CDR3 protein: CAWAREGAYEQYF
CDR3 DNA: TGTGCCTGGGCCAGAGAGGGGGCATACGAGCAGTACTTC

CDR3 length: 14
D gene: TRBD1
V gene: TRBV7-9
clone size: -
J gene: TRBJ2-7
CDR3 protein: CSSSLGGQGYEQYF
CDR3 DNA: TGTTCCAGCAGCTTAGGAGGACAGGGCTACGAGCAGTACTTC

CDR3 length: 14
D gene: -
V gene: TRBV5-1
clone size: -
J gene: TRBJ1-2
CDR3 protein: CASSFGQGTYGYTF
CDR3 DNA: TGCGCCAGCAGCTTTGGCCAGGGGACCTATGGCTACACCTTC

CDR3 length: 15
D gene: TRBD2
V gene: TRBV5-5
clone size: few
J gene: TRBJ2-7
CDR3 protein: CASSLVGGSSYEQYF
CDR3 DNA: TGTGCCAGCAGCTTGGTCGGGGGGAGCTCCTACGAGCAGTACTTC

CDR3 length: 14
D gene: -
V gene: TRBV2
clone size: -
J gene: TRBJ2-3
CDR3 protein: CASSEPLRRDTQYF
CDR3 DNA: TGTGCCAGCAGTGAACCCTTACGGCGGGATACGCAGTATTTT

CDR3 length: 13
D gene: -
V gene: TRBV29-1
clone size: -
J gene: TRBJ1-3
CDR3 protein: CSVDPGKGNTIYF
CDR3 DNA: TGCAGCGTTGACCCGGGGAAGGGAAACACCATATATTTT

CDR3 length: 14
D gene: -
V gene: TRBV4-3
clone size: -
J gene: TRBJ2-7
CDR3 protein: CASSPPRRAYEQYF
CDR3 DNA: TGCGCCAGCAGCCCACCAAGGAGGGCCTACGAGCAGTACTTC

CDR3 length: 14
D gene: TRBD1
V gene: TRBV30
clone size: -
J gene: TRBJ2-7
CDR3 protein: CAWSDPGTGYEQYF
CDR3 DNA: TGTGCCTGGAGTGACCCCGGGACAGGCTACGAGCAGTACTTC

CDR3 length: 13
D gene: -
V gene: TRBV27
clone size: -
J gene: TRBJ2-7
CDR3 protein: CASSRRQDCEQYF
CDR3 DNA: TGTGCCAGCAGTCGGAGACAGGACTGCGAGCAGTACTTC

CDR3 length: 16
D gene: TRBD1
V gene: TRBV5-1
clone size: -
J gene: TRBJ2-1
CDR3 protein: CASSLYWTGVYNEQFF
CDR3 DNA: TGCGCCAGCAGCTTGTATTGGACAGGGGTATACAATGAGCAGTTCTTC

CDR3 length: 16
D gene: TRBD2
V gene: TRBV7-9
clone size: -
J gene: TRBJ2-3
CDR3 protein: CASSYAGGDSTDTQYF
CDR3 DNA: TGTGCCAGCAGCTATGCGGGGGGGGACAGCACAGATACGCAGTATTTT

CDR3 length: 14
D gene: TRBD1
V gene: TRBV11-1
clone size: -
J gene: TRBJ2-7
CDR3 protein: CASSTGTGYYEQYF
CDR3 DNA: TGTGCCAGCAGCACCGGGACAGGCTACTACGAGCAGTACTTC

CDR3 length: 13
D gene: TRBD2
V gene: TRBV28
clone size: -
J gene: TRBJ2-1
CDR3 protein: CASSPTSGGEQFF
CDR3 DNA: TGTGCCAGCAGCCCGACTAGCGGGGGTGAGCAGTTCTTC

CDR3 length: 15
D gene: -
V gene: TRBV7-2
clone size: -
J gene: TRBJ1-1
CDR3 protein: CASSSGSLLRPEAFF
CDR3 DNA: TGTGCCAGCAGCTCAGGAAGTTTACTCCGGCCTGAAGCTTTCTTT

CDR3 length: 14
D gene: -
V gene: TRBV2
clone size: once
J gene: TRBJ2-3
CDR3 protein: CASSRDSRGDTQYF
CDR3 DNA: TGTGCCAGCAGCCGGGACTCTCGCGGAGATACGCAGTATTTT

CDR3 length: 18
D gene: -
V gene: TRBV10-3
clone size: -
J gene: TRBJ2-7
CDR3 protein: CAISDVTNQRLGVYEQYF
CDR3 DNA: TGTGCCATCAGCGACGTGACCAACCAGCGCCTAGGGGTCTACGAGCAGTACTTC

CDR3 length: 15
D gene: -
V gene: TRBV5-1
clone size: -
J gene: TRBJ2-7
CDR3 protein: CASSPKRDTIYEQYF
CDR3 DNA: TGCGCCAGCAGCCCTAAGAGGGACACCATCTACGAGCAGTACTTC

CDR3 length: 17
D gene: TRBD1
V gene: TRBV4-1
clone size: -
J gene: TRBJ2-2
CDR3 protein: CASSQAPGQGNTGELFF
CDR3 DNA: TGCGCCAGCAGCCAAGCTCCGGGACAGGGGAACACCGGGGAGCTGTTTTTT

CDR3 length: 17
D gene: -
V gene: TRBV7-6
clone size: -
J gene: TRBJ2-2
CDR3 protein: CASSIGLRRSSTGELFF
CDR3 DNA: TGTGCCAGCAGCATCGGGTTACGGAGGAGTTCCACCGGGGAGCTGTTTTTT

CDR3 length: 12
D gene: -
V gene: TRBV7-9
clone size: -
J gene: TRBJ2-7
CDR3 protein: CASSLVQNEQYF
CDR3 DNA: TGTGCCAGCAGCTTAGTACAGAACGAGCAGTACTTC

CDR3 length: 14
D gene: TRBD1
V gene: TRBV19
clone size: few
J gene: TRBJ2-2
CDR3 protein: CASSIDRGTGELFF
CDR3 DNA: TGTGCCAGTAGTATAGACAGGGGGACCGGGGAGCTGTTTTTT

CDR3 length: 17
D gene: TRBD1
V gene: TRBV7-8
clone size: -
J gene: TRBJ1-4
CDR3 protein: CASSNMGQSATNEKLFF
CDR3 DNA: TGTGCCAGCAGCAACATGGGACAGTCTGCAACTAATGAAAAACTGTTTTTT

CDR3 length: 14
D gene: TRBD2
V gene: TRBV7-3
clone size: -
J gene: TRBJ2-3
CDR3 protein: CASSPSGGTDTQYF
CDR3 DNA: TGTGCCAGCAGCCCCAGCGGGGGCACAGATACGCAGTATTTT

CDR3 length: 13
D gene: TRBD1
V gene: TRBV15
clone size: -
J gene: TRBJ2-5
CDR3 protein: CATARTGQETQYF
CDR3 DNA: TGTGCCACTGCACGGACAGGACAAGAGACCCAGTACTTC

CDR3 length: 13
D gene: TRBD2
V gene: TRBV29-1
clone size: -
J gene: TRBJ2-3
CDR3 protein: CSIKAGAANTQYF
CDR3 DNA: TGCAGCATAAAAGCGGGGGCCGCGAATACGCAGTATTTT

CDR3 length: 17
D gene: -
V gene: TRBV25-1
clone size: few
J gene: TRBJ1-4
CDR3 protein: CASSEAGVVGPNEKLFF
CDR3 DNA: TGTGCCAGCAGTGAGGCGGGGGTTGTAGGCCCTAATGAAAAACTGTTTTTT

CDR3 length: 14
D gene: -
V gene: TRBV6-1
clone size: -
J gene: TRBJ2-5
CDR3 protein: CASSLERGLETQYF
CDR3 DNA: TGTGCCAGCAGCTTGGAAAGAGGGTTGGAGACCCAGTACTTC

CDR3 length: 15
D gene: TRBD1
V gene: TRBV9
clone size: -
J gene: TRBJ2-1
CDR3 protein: CASSVEGQGAYGQFF
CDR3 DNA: TGTGCCAGCAGCGTAGAAGGGCAGGGGGCCTACGGACAGTTCTTC

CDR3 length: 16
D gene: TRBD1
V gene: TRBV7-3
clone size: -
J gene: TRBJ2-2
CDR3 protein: CASSPGTASNTGELFF
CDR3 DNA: TGTGCCAGCAGCCCTGGGACAGCCTCGAACACCGGGGAGCTGTTTTTT

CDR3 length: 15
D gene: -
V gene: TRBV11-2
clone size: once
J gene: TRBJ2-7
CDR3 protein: CASSSYGGASYEQYF
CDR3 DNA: TGTGCCAGCAGCTCGTACGGCGGGGCCTCCTACGAGCAGTACTTC

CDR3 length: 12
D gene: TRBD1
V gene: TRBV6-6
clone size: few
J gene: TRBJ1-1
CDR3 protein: CASSWDSTEAFF
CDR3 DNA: TGTGCCAGCAGCTGGGACAGCACTGAAGCTTTCTTT

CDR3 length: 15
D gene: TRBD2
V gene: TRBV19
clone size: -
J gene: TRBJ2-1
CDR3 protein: CASSMNSGDYNEQFF
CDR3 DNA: TGTGCCAGTAGTATGAATAGCGGGGACTACAATGAGCAGTTCTTC

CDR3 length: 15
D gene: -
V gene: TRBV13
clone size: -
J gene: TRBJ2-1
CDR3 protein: CASRSTGSSYNEQFF
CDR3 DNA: TGTGCCAGCAGATCAACGGGTAGCTCCTACAATGAGCAGTTCTTC

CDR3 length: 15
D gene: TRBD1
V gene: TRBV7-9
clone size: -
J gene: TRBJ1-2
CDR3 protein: CASSSPGTGGYGYTF
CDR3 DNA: TGTGCCAGCAGCTCTCCCGGGACAGGGGGCTATGGCTACACCTTC

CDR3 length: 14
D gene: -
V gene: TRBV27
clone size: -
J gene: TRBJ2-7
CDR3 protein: CASSLSGLSYEQYF
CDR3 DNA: TGTGCCAGCAGTTTGTCCGGACTCTCCTACGAGCAGTACTTC

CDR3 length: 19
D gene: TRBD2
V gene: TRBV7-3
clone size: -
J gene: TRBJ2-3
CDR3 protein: CASSLSGGSGGGQPDTQYF
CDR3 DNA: TGTGCCAGCAGCTTATCGGGGGGATCGGGCGGGGGGCAACCAGATACGCAGTATTTT

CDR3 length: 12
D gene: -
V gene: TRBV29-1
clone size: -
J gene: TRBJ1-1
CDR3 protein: CSVEEELTEAFF
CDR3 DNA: TGCAGCGTTGAAGAGGAGCTCACTGAAGCTTTCTTT

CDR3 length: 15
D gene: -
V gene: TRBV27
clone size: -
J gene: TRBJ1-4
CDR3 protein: CASSLSTGVGEKLFF
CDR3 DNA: TGTGCCAGCAGTTTATCGACCGGGGTTGGTGAAAAACTGTTTTTT

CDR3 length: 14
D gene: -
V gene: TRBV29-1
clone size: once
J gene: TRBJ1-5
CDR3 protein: CSAGGGPGNQPQHF
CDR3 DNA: TGCAGCGCCGGGGGGGGGCCCGGCAATCAGCCCCAGCATTTT

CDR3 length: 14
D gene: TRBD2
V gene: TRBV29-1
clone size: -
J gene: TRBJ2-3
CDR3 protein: CSVSTSGGSDTQYF
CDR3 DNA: TGCAGCGTTTCGACTAGCGGGGGATCAGATACGCAGTATTTT

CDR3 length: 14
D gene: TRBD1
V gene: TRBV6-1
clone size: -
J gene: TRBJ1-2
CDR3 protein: CASMIQGVNYGYTF
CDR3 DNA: TGTGCCAGCATGATACAGGGGGTAAACTATGGCTACACCTTC

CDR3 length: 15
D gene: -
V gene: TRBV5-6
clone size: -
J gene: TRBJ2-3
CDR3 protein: CASSALGGGTDTQYF
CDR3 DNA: TGTGCCAGCAGCGCCCTTGGCGGGGGCACAGATACGCAGTATTTT

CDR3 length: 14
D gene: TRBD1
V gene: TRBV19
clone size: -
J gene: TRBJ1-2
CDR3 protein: CASTWDRASGGYTF
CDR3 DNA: TGTGCCAGTACCTGGGACAGGGCGTCGGGAGGCTACACCTTC

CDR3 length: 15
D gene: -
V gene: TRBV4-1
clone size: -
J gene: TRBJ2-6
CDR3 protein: CASSQQGTGANVLTF
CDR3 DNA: TGCGCCAGCAGCCAACAGGGGACTGGGGCCAACGTCCTGACTTTC

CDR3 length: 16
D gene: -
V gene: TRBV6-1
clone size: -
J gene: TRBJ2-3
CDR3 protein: CASSEAVSDGTDTQYF
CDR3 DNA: TGTGCCAGCAGTGAAGCTGTTAGCGACGGCACAGATACGCAGTATTTT

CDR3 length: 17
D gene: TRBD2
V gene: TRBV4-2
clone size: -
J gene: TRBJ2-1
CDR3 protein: CASSQDTSGLSYNEQFF
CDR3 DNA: TGTGCCAGCAGCCAAGATACTAGCGGGCTCTCCTACAATGAGCAGTTCTTC

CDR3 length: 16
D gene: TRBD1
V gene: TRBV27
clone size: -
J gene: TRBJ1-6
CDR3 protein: CASSSQGALLNSPLHF
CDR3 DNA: TGTGCCAGCAGCTCACAGGGGGCCCTTCTTAATTCACCCCTCCACTTT

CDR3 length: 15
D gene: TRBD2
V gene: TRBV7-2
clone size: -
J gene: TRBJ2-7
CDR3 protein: CASSLSAGSQYEQYF
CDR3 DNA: TGTGCCAGCAGCTTATCAGCGGGAAGTCAGTACGAGCAGTACTTC

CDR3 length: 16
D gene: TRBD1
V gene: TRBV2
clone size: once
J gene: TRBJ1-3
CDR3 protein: CASSERGSRGQNTIYF
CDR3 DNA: TGTGCCAGCAGTGAACGCGGAAGCAGGGGGCAAAACACCATATATTTT

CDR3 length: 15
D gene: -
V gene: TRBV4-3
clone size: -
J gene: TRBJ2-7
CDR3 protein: CASSQSRIQTFEQYF
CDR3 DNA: TGCGCCAGCAGCCAAAGTCGGATTCAGACATTCGAGCAGTACTTC

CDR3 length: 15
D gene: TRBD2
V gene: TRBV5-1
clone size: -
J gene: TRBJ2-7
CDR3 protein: CASSLGTSGSHEQYF
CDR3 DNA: TGCGCCAGCAGCTTGGGGACTAGCGGGAGCCACGAGCAGTACTTC

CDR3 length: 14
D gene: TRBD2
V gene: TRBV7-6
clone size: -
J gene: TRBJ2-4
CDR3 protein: CASSSLSGGSIQYF
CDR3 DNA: TGTGCCAGCAGCAGCTTGTCTGGCGGGAGCATTCAGTACTTC

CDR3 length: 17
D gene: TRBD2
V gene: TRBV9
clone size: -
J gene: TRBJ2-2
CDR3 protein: CASSVGTSGFFDGELFF
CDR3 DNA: TGTGCCAGCAGCGTTGGGACTAGCGGGTTTTTTGACGGGGAGCTGTTTTTT

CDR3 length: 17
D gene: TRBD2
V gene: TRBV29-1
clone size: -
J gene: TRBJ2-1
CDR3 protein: CSVEGVAGGAWVNEQFF
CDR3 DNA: TGCAGCGTTGAAGGGGTAGCGGGAGGTGCTTGGGTCAATGAGCAGTTCTTC

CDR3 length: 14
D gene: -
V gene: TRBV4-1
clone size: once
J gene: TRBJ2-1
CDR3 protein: CASSPNSQGHEQFF
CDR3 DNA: TGCGCCAGCAGCCCCAACAGCCAGGGGCATGAGCAGTTCTTC

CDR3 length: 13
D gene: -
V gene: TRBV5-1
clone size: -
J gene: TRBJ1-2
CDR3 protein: CASSLDDTYGYTF
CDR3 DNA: TGCGCCAGCAGCTTGGATGACACCTATGGCTACACCTTC

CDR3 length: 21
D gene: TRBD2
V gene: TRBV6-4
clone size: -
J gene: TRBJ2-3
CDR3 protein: CASSDPLGTSGNFTSTDTQYF
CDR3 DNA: TGTGCCAGCAGTGACCCCCTGGGGACTAGCGGAAATTTCACTAGCACAGATACGCAGTATTTT

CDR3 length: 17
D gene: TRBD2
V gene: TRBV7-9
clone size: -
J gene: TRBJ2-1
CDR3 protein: CASSHPPSGSSYNEQFF
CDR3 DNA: TGTGCCAGCAGCCATCCTCCCAGCGGGAGCTCCTACAATGAGCAGTTCTTC

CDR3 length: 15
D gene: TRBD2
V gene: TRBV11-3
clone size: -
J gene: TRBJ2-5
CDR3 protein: CASSLTGTSGGEQYF
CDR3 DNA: TGTGCCAGCAGCTTGACGGGGACTAGCGGGGGGGAGCAGTACTTC